This T cell receptor beta chain originates from a study of type 1 regulatory T cells. Study-wide background: T-allo10 is a Tr1-enriched, alloantigen-specific CD4 T cell product made in vitro.

This clonotype appeared a few times. V lost 2 bases to trimming and J lost 6 bases, with 21 bases between them. The CDR3 is 17 amino acids. From germline, CDR1 is MDHEN and CDR2 SYDVKM. TCRdb redid the calling of the reads with MiXCR, one entry per CDR3 protein. Of 90,000 to 100,000 distinct CDR3 sequences in the sample, around a third were seen once. The material sequenced was CD4+ T cells, either the whole sample or a sorted fraction (not recorded which). This chain uses TRBV28 with TRBJ2-3; no clear D. The receptor's source is a human donor in good health. CDR3 protein: CASSLRPSRNPQDTQYF. The DNA for the CDR3 is TGTGCCAGCAGTTTAAGACCAAGCAGGAACCCCCAGGATACGCAGTATTTT.